This T cell receptor (beta chain) was found in a study of cytomegalovirus exposure and HLA in healthy donors (dated by TCRdb to 2017 to 2019). At the level of the whole study: According to an earlier analysis of a few hundred of the donors, 150 million to 200 million T cells yielded approximately 120 million unique TCR beta sequences and approximately 300 Gb of sequence data. The study profiled the T cell repertoires of approximately 700 subjects by immunosequencing and related them to cytomegalovirus serostatus. Across about 380 genotyped donors of the cohort, an average of roughly 250,000 unique TCR beta nucleotide sequences per donor were sequenced, and about a sixth of those sequences were non-productive. Of the 350 to 450 genotyped donors, less than 85% were placed in the genetic ancestry cluster associated with self-reported Caucasian donors. Rather than drawing on any new phenotypic data, the later analysis identified candidate immune exposures from TCR beta sequences and the way those sequences occurred across donors. High-throughput TCR immunosequencing, statistical association of individual TCRs with disease status, and machine learning were combined to predict cytomegalovirus infection status. Donor age, sex, ethnicity and CMV serostatus were collected together with the repertoire data. To study patterns of TCR occurrence, a later analysis re-analyzed previously published TCR beta repertoires from under 750 donors and added high-resolution HLA genotyping. About 5 DR-DQ haplotypes were handled as single units for association and clustering, since linkage in the cohort was strong. About 300 gigabases of sequencing data and some 85 million unique TCR sequences were included in an early release covering under 650 HLA-typed donors. Every discovery cohort repertoire had been produced on one sequencing platform. An earlier analysis of 587 of the donors used high-throughput TCR beta sequencing to judge whether each TCR beta V gene segment behaved as functional or pseudogenic. Both class I and class II loci were covered by HLA typing, at four-digit resolution. Typing coverage differed by locus: A, B, C, DRB1 and DQB1 were typed in roughly 629-630 donors, DQA1 in 522, DPA1 in 600 to 610, and DPB1 in around 440. The aim of the study was to test whether cataloging public T cell receptors could identify signatures of past pathogen exposure. A later genetic analysis used genome-wide SNP genotypes for about three fifths of the roughly 700 donors, treating that subset as a discovery cohort. Along with the approximately 700-subject first cohort, a separate validation cohort of over a hundred different subjects was used. The research as a whole found: Broadly in line with IMGT annotations, most TCR beta V segments showed up in productive rearrangements about 87% or about 30% of the time in an earlier analysis of under 700 of the donors. About 17 rarely observed V segments, including chromosome 9 orphons, were excluded from the earlier analysis of about 600 of the donors because counts were too low. Because the 87-base-pair reads could not distinguish some IMGT-functional V segments, including TRBV6-2 and TRBV6-3, those segments were excluded. Assigning TCR associations to individual alleles was difficult when HLA alleles, especially DR and DQ, strongly co-occurred. V-gene and J-gene trimming of TCR beta chains was associated with a missense DCLRE1C variant in a later genetic analysis, and the association was replicated in an independent cohort. Linkage disequilibrium might explain the correlated functional status among segregating V segments, but an unknown experimental factor could not be ruled out. According to a later analysis, TCR association rates differed among HLA loci, with DRB1 alleles showing the most associated TCRs and HLA-C alleles showing the fewest. Cytomegalovirus status was reported to be diagnosed by the classifier with high specificity and sensitivity in both the original and validation cohorts. Compared with the roughly 670-donor mean, donors in an Asian-associated ancestry cluster had fewer N-insertions in productive TCRs, according to a later genetic analysis. Immune exposure information for the cohort was limited to CMV serostatus. Compared with equally common non-associated chains, HLA-associated TCR beta chains in a later analysis were more clonally expanded and had lower generation probabilities. Only TCR beta chains were sequenced in this cohort, and the absence of alpha or paired-chain data limited detectable features. Most CMV-associated TCR beta chains appeared to be HLA-restricted in a later analysis, and the HLA associations seemed to be driven largely by CMV exposure. Across donors, most TCR sequences were observed very rarely, whereas some public TCRs were present in many individuals. Because HLA typing was unavailable for some donors at each locus, only the typed subset was used in association tests. In the study, approximately 150 TCR beta chains were listed as associated with cytomegalovirus. It was suggested by the authors that the approach could potentially be generalized to other disease states and immunological phenotypes. Presence/absence analyses assumed roughly uniform sequencing depth across donors, an assumption that may not hold. A further reported finding was that TCR beta sequences accurately predicted the HLA-A and HLA-B alleles for most subjects in the first cohort. In vitro tests confirmed that a few of the cytomegalovirus-associated TCR beta chains recognize cytomegalovirus antigens. Several of the top co-occurrence clusters appeared to be linked to parvovirus B19, influenza, CMV and Epstein-Barr virus, according to a later analysis. In a later analysis, some 17,000 TCR beta sequences were associated with specific HLA alleles at a false discovery rate of 0.05. A group of highly shared sequence variants was considered likely to be a technical artifact of the sequencing pipeline.

Libraries came from the immunoSEQ multiplex PCR assay. The multiplex PCR relied on a mix of 60 forward primers for TCR Vbeta segments and 13 reverse primers for TCR Jbeta segments. The CDR3 region of rearranged TCR beta genes was amplified from genomic DNA with a multiplex PCR assay. The Illumina HiSeq System was used to sequence the amplified TCR beta libraries as 87-base-pair reads. In the authors' own workflow: Across the 670 or so repertoires, a later analysis counted 80 million or so unique TCR beta chains, about 10 million of which were shared by at least two donors. Raw reads were error-corrected and collapsed into unique sequences with a nearest-neighbor algorithm that merged closely related sequences to remove PCR and sequencing errors. CDR3 sequences were aligned to IMGT reference sequences to assign V, D and J gene segments. For a sequence to be retained, a match of at least six nucleotides was required to both a V gene segment and a J gene segment. Rearrangements were classified as productive when the CDR3 lacked stop codons and remained in frame with V and J, and all other rearrangements were classified as non-productive. CDR3 was defined according to IMGT convention as the region running from the second conserved V-encoded cysteine to the conserved J-encoded phenylalanine. In an earlier analysis of around 640 of the donors, sequences lacking an unambiguous match to a single V gene segment were excluded. An earlier analysis of a few hundred of the donors classified V segments as functional when productive rearrangements were above 56.7% and as segregating when the standard deviation between donors was above 5%. A statistical classification framework was developed to diagnose cytomegalovirus status using the catalog of TCR beta chain sequences. In a later analysis, TCR nucleotide sequences were compared against IMGT/GENE-DB human TR gene sequences so that V and J genes could be assigned. A later analysis assigned CDR3 sequences and most-parsimonious VDJ recombination scenarios with the TCRdist pipeline. In a later analysis, each TCR beta chain was defined by its CDR3 amino acid sequence together with its V-gene family, and reads lacking a unique V-gene family were excluded. In a later analysis, some 600 highly shared, low-generation-probability nucleotide sequences were removed to address suspected cross-contamination and a sequencing artifact. In a later analysis, a clonal expansion index was calculated for each public chain from normalized within-repertoire ranks of inferred template counts. Generation probabilities in a later analysis came from a VDJ recombination model fitted to out-of-frame rearrangements, and those results were checked against IGoR. A later analysis scored TCR-TCR, TCR-HLA and TCR-CMV co-occurrence with hypergeometric tests, applying a repertoire-size bias correction to TCR pairs. False discovery rates were estimated in a later analysis by permuting HLA or CMV assignments 20 times. In a later analysis, co-occurring TCRs were grouped using DBSCAN, and TCRdist sequence similarity was added for clustering within HLA-allele-positive subsets. Repertoires with fewer than 30,000 or more than 120,000 public chains, plus five repertoires with anomalous nucleotide sharing, were excluded from co-occurrence clustering. In its TCRdb copy, this immuneACCESS table keeps in-frame sequences only and misses some clones. Where compared with another copy, unresolved V genes explain less than half of these, and the others have no known cause. That table supplies the V and J calls and clone size; D and trimming were determined from the DNA. Within this sample are some 150,000 clones, with approximately 85% of them counted one time only. The ten top clones hold roughly 2.4% of the sample.

The cohort was made up of several hundred healthy bone marrow donors. At the time of sampling, all cohort members were nominally healthy, though unrecorded immune exposures were likely present. The donor was CMV seronegative and was included in the group of a few hundred seronegative cohort members. Every donor gave a peripheral blood sample, and the peripheral blood mononuclear cells from that sample were used for TCR beta sequencing. Genomic DNA extraction from the blood cell samples was performed with the Qiagen DNeasy Blood Extraction Kit. According to the germline V gene, CDR1 reads SGHNT and CDR2 reads YENEEA. The cysteine opens and the phenylalanine closes a CDR3 of 15 amino acids. CDR3 DNA only is kept here, 45 bases in frame from base 1. V is shortened by 1 base, J by 5 bases, and the region joining them spans 14 bases. This clone was detected only once. This receptor's antigen is unknown. Base qualities are missing; no much larger clone stands one base away.

The clonotype originates from a woman younger than 35 in good health and CMV-seronegative. Sequenced input: PBMCs. The chain is encoded by TRBV11-3 joined to TRBJ2-5, with TRBD2 as a weak D call on 5 bases. At the DNA level, the sequence is TGTGCCAGCAGCTTAGGTGGTGGGCCGGGGGAGACCCAGTACTTC. Its coded protein is CASSLGGGPGETQYF. Full variable domain (CDR3 extended with the reference TRBV11-3 and TRBJ2-5 proteins): EAGVVQSPRYKIIEKKQPVAFWCNPISGHNTLYWYLQNLGQGPELLIRYENEEAVDDSQLPKDRFSAERLKGVDSTLKIQPAELGDSAVYLCASSLGGGPGETQYFGPGTRLLVL.